The subject of this entry is one T cell receptor beta chain. The table came from immunoSEQ multiplex PCR; TCRdb's copy has only in-frame clones and leaves some out. The table shows about 100,000 clones, with 75% to 95% occurring only once. The data are from a study of T cell changes during pregnancy in multiple sclerosis. The source was peripheral blood, collected in the second trimester of pregnancy. The receptor was isolated from a female donor with multiple sclerosis, enrolled in a pregnancy study.

The CDR3 loop reads CATSRPLAAAPRGQFF. The CDR3 nucleotides are TGTGCCACCAGCAGACCGCTAGCGGCAGCCCCTCGGGGGCAGTTCTTC. The genes are TRBV15 and TRBJ2-1, with TRBD2 matching 7 bases. The CDR3 covers 16 residues. The junction had 16 bases not matched to a gene; V was cut back by 2 bases and J by 12 bases. From germline, CDR1 is LNHNV and CDR2 YYDKDF (reference sequence). The variable domain in full, with the rest retrieved from reference TRBV15 and TRBJ2-1, is DAMVIQNPRYQVTQFGKPVTLSCSQTLNHNVMYWYQQKSSQAPKLLFHYYDKDFNNEADTPDNFQSRRPNTSFCFLDIRSPGLGDTAMYLCATSRPLAAAPRGQFFGPGTRLTVL.